A selection of T cell receptor beta chains follows, all from one sample in a study of T-cell memory formation after mild COVID-19. From the 5' RACE reads, TCRdb called clonotypes with MiXCR, one entry per CDR3 protein. This table holds hundreds of thousands of distinct CDR3 sequences, around 15% found once. The sequenced sample was PBMCs or a T cell subset sorted from them (not recorded which). These receptors were collected from a young man who had mild COVID-19 (a few samples of this study predate the infection). Cell type and time point are not known. CDR3s include the opening cysteine and the closing phenylalanine or tryptophan.

TRBJ2-5 | TRBV15 | CATSHRTGEETQYF
TRBJ2-3 | TRBV15 | CATSRREMRGGPTDTQYF
TRBJ2-1 | TRBV5-5 | CASSLAEAGVQYNEQFF
TRBJ2-5 | TRBV20-1 | CSARDSRTSWETQYF
TRBJ1-5 | TRBV20-1 | CSASREPHQPQHF
TRBJ1-1 | TRBV6-2/TRBV6-3 | CASTQGNTEAFF
TRBJ2-1 | TRBV6-2/TRBV6-3 | CASSGRDRNGEQFF
TRBJ1-6 | TRBV12-3/TRBV12-4 | CASTLDGTGASPLHF
TRBJ2-3 | TRBV29-1 | CSASFADTQYF
TRBJ2-7 | TRBV20-1 | CSARDSGAKYEQYF
TRBJ2-5 | TRBV27 | CASSHGLAGTYQETQYF
TRBJ2-3 | TRBV29-1 | CSGQSTDTQYF
TRBJ2-5 | TRBV6-2/TRBV6-3 | CASTPRGGGETQYF
TRBJ1-5 | TRBV7-2 | CASSPGTTDRGKEPQHF
TRBJ2-3 | TRBV29-1 | CSVNGDSFTQYF
TRBJ2-3 | TRBV11-3 | CASSSTYGPSSDTQYF
TRBJ2-2 | TRBV6-5 | CASSTDRGNTGELFF
TRBJ1-1 | TRBV6-5 | CASTAPGNTEAFF
TRBJ2-7 | TRBV4-1 | CASSSLGEVYEQYF
TRBJ2-3 | TRBV12-3/TRBV12-4 | CASSSTSGGATDTQYF
TRBJ2-3 | TRBV5-4 | CASSPAEPDTQYF